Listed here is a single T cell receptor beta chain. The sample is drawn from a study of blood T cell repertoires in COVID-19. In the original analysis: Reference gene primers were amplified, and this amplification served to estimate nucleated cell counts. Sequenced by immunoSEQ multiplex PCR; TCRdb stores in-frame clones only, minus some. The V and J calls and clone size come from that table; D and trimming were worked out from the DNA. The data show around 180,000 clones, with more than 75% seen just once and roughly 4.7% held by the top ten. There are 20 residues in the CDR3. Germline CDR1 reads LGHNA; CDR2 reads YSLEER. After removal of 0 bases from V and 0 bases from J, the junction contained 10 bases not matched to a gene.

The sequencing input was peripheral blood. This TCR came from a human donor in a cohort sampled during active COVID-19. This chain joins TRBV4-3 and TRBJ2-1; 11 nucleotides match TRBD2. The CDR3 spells CASSQDLGTSGPSSYNEQFF. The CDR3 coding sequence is TGCGCCAGCAGCCAAGATTTGGGGACTAGCGGACCGAGCTCCTACAATGAGCAGTTCTTC.